Listed below are T cell receptor beta chains from one sample, sequenced in a study of OX40 agonist ivuxolimab in advanced cancers. TCRdb's table, derived via immunoSEQ multiplex PCR, lists solely in-frame clones and lacks some. The sample consists of about 19,000 clones, around 91% of them appearing once. This sample comprised CD4+ or CD8+ T cells sorted from blood, obtained in a trial of the OX40 agonist ivuxolimab. The receptors were sampled from an adult with an advanced solid tumor such as melanoma, head and neck, liver or kidney cancer. Both conserved end residues are trimmed from each CDR3. Fields, in order: clone size, CDR3 length, V gene, CDR3 protein. Not all rows give a size; the values are once, few, many and, for expanded clones, a class.

- 13 TRBV9 ASSVTGGSNYEQY
- 15 TRBV7-6 ASSPHALGTAAYEQY
- 13 TRBV11-1 ASSLEAGGGNEQF
- 11 TRBV5-1 ASSLGGSTEAF
- 12 TRBV9 ASSVDQGQETQY
- 13 TRBV11-3 ASSSRTGENYEQY
- 12 TRBV9 ASSPERFPYEQY
- 14 TRBV6-5 ASSYFDRGRGEKLF
- 11 TRBV7-9 ASSLVGSDTQY
- 13 TRBV6-1 ASGNPPSSYNEQF
once 15 TRBV27 ASNLGVLAGGVDTQY
once 10 TRBV7-9 ASSIFTGPQH
- 13 TRBV5-1 ASSGTGSARNTIY
- 12 TRBV5-1 ASSLGIFSYEQY
- 11 TRBV6-5 ASSSDGGNEQY
- 13 TRBV28 ASSFEPGTNEKLF
once 10 TRBV29-1 STTGTNYGYT